Listed below are T cell receptor beta chains from one sample, sequenced in a study of blood T cell repertoires in COVID-19. Clones were read by immunoSEQ multiplex PCR, and TCRdb kept only the in-frame ones, dropping some. The sample consists of roughly 450,000 clones, about nine tenths of them appearing once. Sequencing was done on a sample of PBMCs or T cells enriched from blood (not recorded which). These TCRs come from a man aged 18 to 29 who had recovered from COVID-19. Both conserved end residues are part of each CDR3. The order of the fields is V gene, D gene, J gene, clone size, CDR3 protein, CDR3 DNA. A D gene is named only where the DNA matches it firmly. Only some rows state a clone size, as once, few, many or a class for expanded clones.

TRBV7-3	TRBD2	TRBJ2-1	NA	CASSSLAGGPHNEQFF	TGTGCCAGCAGCTCCTTAGCGGGGGGGCCTCACAATGAGCAGTTCTTC
TRBV19	TRBD1	TRBJ1-2	once	CASTTGEFIDGYTF	TGTGCCAGTACGACAGGGGAGTTTATAGATGGCTACACCTTC
TRBV11-2	TRBD1	TRBJ1-1	NA	CASSNQPTGEVEAFF	TGTGCCAGCAGCAACCAACCGACAGGGGAGGTGGAAGCTTTCTTT
TRBV19	TRBD1	TRBJ2-2	NA	CASSTGTANTGELFF	TGTGCCAGTTCGACCGGGACAGCGAACACCGGGGAGCTGTTTTTT
TRBV7-9	NA	TRBJ1-6	NA	CASSLRTAVSSYNSPLHF	TGTGCCAGCAGCTTACGGACAGCCGTCAGCTCCTATAATTCACCCCTCCACTTT
TRBV2	NA	TRBJ1-5	NA	CASSELSSSQPQHF	TGTGCCAGCAGTGAACTATCAAGTAGTCAGCCCCAGCATTTT
TRBV5-8	TRBD1	TRBJ1-1	NA	CASSYRQGARTEAFF	TGTGCCAGCAGCTATAGACAGGGGGCCCGCACTGAAGCTTTCTTT
TRBV5-1	TRBD2	TRBJ2-7	NA	CASSLGTSGTYEQYF	TGCGCCAGCAGCTTGGGGACTAGCGGGACGTACGAGCAGTACTTC
TRBV7-7	TRBD1	TRBJ2-1	NA	CASSQTGVGNEQFF	TGTGCCAGCAGCCAGACAGGGGTCGGCAATGAGCAGTTCTTC
TRBV5-1	NA	TRBJ1-5	NA	CASRLRQGSDQPQHF	TGCGCCAGCAGGCTGAGGCAGGGGAGCGATCAGCCCCAGCATTTT
TRBV10-3	NA	TRBJ1-2	NA	CAITGDQGPQYYGYTF	TGTGCCATCACAGGGGACCAGGGCCCACAGTACTATGGCTACACCTTC
TRBV3-1/TRBV3-2	NA	TRBJ1-1	NA	CASSQPGKGTEAFF	TGTGCCAGCAGCCAACCAGGAAAAGGAACTGAAGCTTTCTTT
TRBV14	TRBD1	TRBJ1-2	NA	CASSLKDRGLGYTF	TGTGCCAGCAGCCTAAAGGACAGGGGGCTTGGCTACACCTTC
TRBV10-3	NA	TRBJ1-2	once	CAISESKRADVWGYTF	TGTGCCATCAGTGAGTCGAAGCGGGCAGACGTATGGGGCTACACCTTC
TRBV10-1	NA	TRBJ1-1	NA	CASSQGLVTEAFF	TGCGCCAGCAGTCAGGGTCTGGTCACTGAAGCTTTCTTT
TRBV13	NA	TRBJ1-3	NA	CASSLGTGRISGNTIYF	TGTGCCAGCAGCTTAGGGACGGGGAGGATTTCTGGAAACACCATATATTTT
TRBV30	NA	TRBJ2-7	once	CAWRQGPYEQYF	TGTGCCTGGAGACAGGGCCCCTACGAGCAGTACTTC
TRBV19	NA	TRBJ2-1	once	CASSIGQYNEQFF	TGTGCCAGTAGTATCGGACAGTACAATGAGCAGTTCTTC
TRBV12-5	NA	TRBJ1-1	few	CASGLGADMNTEAFF	TGTGCTAGTGGTTTGGGGGCAGACATGAACACTGAAGCTTTCTTT
TRBV7-9	TRBD1	TRBJ1-2	NA	CASSATTGTANYGYTF	TGTGCCAGCAGCGCCACTACCGGGACAGCGAACTATGGCTACACCTTC
TRBV5-1	TRBD2	TRBJ2-1	NA	CASSLEAGVYYNEQFF	TGCGCCAGCAGCTTGGAAGCGGGAGTATACTACAATGAGCAGTTCTTC
TRBV6-5	TRBD2	TRBJ2-1	NA	CASSRGRTFYNEQFF	TGTGCCAGCAGTCGCGGGAGGACTTTCTACAATGAGCAGTTCTTC
TRBV28	TRBD1	TRBJ2-4	NA	CASRDRGLAKNIQYF	TGTGCCAGCAGGGACAGGGGACTAGCCAAAAACATTCAGTACTTC
TRBV7-7	TRBD1	TRBJ1-2	NA	CASSLHNLDRGHGYTF	TGTGCCAGCAGCTTACACAACCTGGACAGGGGACATGGCTACACCTTC
TRBV20-1	NA	TRBJ2-7	NA	CSASRREGVYEQYF	TGCAGTGCTAGTCGGCGGGAAGGGGTCTACGAGCAGTACTTC
TRBV10-3	TRBD1	TRBJ2-6	NA	CAISPRGFRDSKSSGANVLTF	TGTGCCATCAGTCCAAGGGGCTTCCGGGACAGCAAATCCTCTGGGGCCAACGTCCTGACTTTC
TRBV20-1	NA	TRBJ1-2	once	CSAAQGYGYTF	TGCAGTGCTGCGCAGGGTTATGGCTACACCTTC
TRBV9	NA	TRBJ2-7	NA	CASSAVGQSYEQYF	TGTGCCAGCAGCGCCGTCGGACAGTCCTACGAGCAGTACTTC
TRBV12-5	NA	TRBJ1-5	NA	CASGPRGGQPQHF	TGTGCTAGTGGTCCCCGGGGGGGTCAGCCCCAGCATTTT
TRBV10-3	TRBD2	TRBJ2-7	NA	CAIRTSGEQYF	TGTGCCATCAGGACTAGCGGCGAGCAGTACTTC
TRBV6-6	TRBD1	TRBJ1-5	NA	CASSYTRTGGATQHF	TGTGCCAGCAGTTACACCCGGACAGGGGGCGCGACCCAGCATTTT
TRBV9	TRBD2	TRBJ2-1	NA	CASSASPSGAQAEQFF	TGTGCCAGCAGCGCGTCGCCTAGCGGGGCCCAGGCTGAGCAGTTCTTC
TRBV11-2	TRBD1	TRBJ1-2	few	CASSLLPGQGGRYYGYTF	TGTGCCAGCAGCTTACTCCCGGGACAGGGCGGTCGGTACTATGGCTACACCTTC
TRBV5-1	NA	TRBJ2-2	NA	CASSPPRDTGELFF	TGCGCCAGCAGCCCCCCCCGGGACACCGGGGAGCTGTTTTTT
TRBV6-1	NA	TRBJ2-7	NA	CASSESVYEQYF	TGTGCCAGCAGTGAATCTGTTTACGAGCAGTACTTC
TRBV27	TRBD1	TRBJ1-6	NA	CASGTGGRETHF	TGTGCCAGCGGGACAGGGGGCCGTGAGACTCACTTT
TRBV27	NA	TRBJ2-2	once	CASSLFIRAEGTGELFF	TGTGCCAGCAGTTTATTCATCAGGGCGGAAGGCACCGGGGAGCTGTTTTTT
TRBV6-5	TRBD1	TRBJ1-2	NA	CASSRRTGYGYTF	TGTGCCAGCAGTCGTCGGACAGGGTATGGCTACACCTTC
TRBV19	TRBD1	TRBJ1-5	NA	CASSNSGQGNQPQHF	TGTGCCAGTAGTAACTCGGGACAGGGCAATCAGCCCCAGCATTTT
TRBV3-1/TRBV3-2	NA	TRBJ2-5	NA	CASTRHGQKYQETQYF	TGTGCCAGCACCCGACACGGACAAAAGTACCAAGAGACCCAGTACTTC
TRBV24-1	TRBD2	TRBJ2-1	NA	CATSEAGTSGGYNEQFF	TGTGCCACCAGTGAAGCCGGGACTAGCGGGGGTTACAATGAGCAGTTCTTC
TRBV6-5	TRBD1	TRBJ1-2	NA	CASIRGAVGEYGYTF	TGTGCCAGCATCAGGGGGGCTGTCGGTGAATATGGCTACACCTTC
TRBV28	TRBD1	TRBJ2-7	few	CASSSNLRQGAVNEQYF	TGTGCCAGCAGTTCCAATCTTAGACAGGGGGCTGTAAACGAGCAGTACTTC
TRBV27	TRBD1	TRBJ1-2	NA	CASSLTTGPYGYTF	TGTGCCAGCAGTTTGACGACAGGGCCCTATGGCTACACCTTC
TRBV7-2	TRBD2	TRBJ2-1	once	CASSRTSESQNEQFF	TGTGCCAGCAGCAGGACTAGCGAGTCTCAAAATGAGCAGTTCTTC
TRBV6-6	NA	TRBJ1-6	NA	CASSYWGRQYSPLHF	TGTGCCAGCAGTTACTGGGGGCGTCAGTATTCACCCCTCCACTTT
TRBV5-4	TRBD2	TRBJ2-2	NA	CASASGGINTGELFF	TGTGCCAGCGCCTCGGGGGGGATCAACACCGGGGAGCTGTTTTTT
TRBV6-6	NA	TRBJ1-4	NA	CASSFGLNEKLFF	TGTGCCAGCAGTTTTGGGCTGAATGAAAAACTGTTTTTT
TRBV12-3/TRBV12-4	NA	TRBJ1-1	NA	CASRDRNTEAFF	TGTGCCAGCAGAGACAGGAACACTGAAGCTTTCTTT
TRBV7-9	NA	TRBJ2-3	NA	CASSRGGLDTQYF	TGTGCCAGCAGCCGCGGAGGGTTAGATACGCAGTATTTT
TRBV7-9	NA	TRBJ1-1	NA	CASSSLNRVEAFF	TGTGCCAGCAGCTCGTTAAACAGGGTTGAAGCTTTCTTT
TRBV6-5	NA	TRBJ2-7	NA	CASSYSNRAYEQYF	TGTGCCAGCAGTTACTCGAATCGGGCCTACGAGCAGTACTTC
TRBV5-1	NA	TRBJ1-6	NA	CASSIRPDWDSPLHF	TGCGCCAGCAGCATACGACCTGACTGGGATTCACCCCTCCACTTT
TRBV27	NA	TRBJ1-5	NA	CASSSMDRLGNQPQHF	TGTGCCAGCAGTTCTATGGACAGACTTGGCAATCAGCCCCAGCATTTT